This TCR beta chain was retrieved from a study of OX40 agonist ivuxolimab in advanced cancers. Overall study: A diagnosis of hepatocellular carcinoma, melanoma, renal cell or head and neck cancer was present in dose-escalation patients.

Generated by immunoSEQ multiplex PCR, the TCRdb table keeps only in-frame clones and is missing some. The sample includes 80,000 to 95,000 clones, about nine tenths of them seen just once. Only a few counts were recorded for this clone. The identical CDR3 is also encoded by other nucleotide sequences in the sample. The source was CD4+ or CD8+ T cells sorted from blood, collected in a trial of the OX40 agonist ivuxolimab. This TCR was recovered from an adult with an advanced solid tumor such as melanoma, head and neck, liver or kidney cancer.

In DNA form, the CDR3 reads TGTGCCAGCAGCGTAGGAGTAACTTTCCAAGAGACCCAGTACTTC. As protein: CASSVGVTFQETQYF. J is TRBJ2-5 and V is TRBV9; unclear D gene. In germline, CDR1 is SGDLS, CDR2 YYNGEE. V lost 0 bases and J lost 1, with 10 bases in between. CDR3 size: 15 residues. Combining the CDR3 with reference TRBV9 and TRBJ2-5 gives the whole variable domain DSGVTQTPKHLITATGQRVTLRCSPRSGDLSVYWYQQSLDQGLQFLIQYYNGEERAKGNILERFSAQQFPDLHSELNLSSLELGDSALYFCASSVGVTFQETQYFGPGTRLLVL.